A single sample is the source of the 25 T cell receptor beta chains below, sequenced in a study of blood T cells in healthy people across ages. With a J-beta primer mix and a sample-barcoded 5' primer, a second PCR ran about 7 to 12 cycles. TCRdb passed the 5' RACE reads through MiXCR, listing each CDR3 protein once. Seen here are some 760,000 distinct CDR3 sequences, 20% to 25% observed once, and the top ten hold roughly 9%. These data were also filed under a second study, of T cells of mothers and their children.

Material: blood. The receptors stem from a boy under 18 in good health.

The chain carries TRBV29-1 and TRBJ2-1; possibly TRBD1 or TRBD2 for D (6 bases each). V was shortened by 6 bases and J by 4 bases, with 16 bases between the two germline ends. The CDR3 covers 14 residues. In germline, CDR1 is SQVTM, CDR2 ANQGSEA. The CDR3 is CSVPRGVGYNEQFF. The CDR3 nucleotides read TGCAGCGTCCCGAGGGGGGTGGGATACAATGAGCAGTTCTTC.

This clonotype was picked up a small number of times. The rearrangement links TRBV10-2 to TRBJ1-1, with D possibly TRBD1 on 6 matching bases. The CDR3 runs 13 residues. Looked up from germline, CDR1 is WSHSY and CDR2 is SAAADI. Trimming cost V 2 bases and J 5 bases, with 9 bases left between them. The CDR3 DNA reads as TGCGCCAGCAGTGAGGCAGGGGTGACTGAAGCTTTCTTT. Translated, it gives CASSEAGVTEAFF.

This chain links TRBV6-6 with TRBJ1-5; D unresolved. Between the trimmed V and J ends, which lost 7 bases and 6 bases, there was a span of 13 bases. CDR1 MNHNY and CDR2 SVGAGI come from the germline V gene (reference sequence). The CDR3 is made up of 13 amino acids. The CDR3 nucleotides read TGTGCCAGCACCACTCGGGGTGGTCAGCCCCAGCATTTT. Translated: CASTTRGGQPQHF.

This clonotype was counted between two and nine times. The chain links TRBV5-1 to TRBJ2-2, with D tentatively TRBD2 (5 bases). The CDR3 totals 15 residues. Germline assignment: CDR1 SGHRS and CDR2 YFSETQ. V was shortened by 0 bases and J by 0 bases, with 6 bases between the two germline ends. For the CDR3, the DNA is TGCGCCAGCAGCTTGGGGACTTCGAACACCGGGGAGCTGTTTTTT. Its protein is CASSLGTSNTGELFF.

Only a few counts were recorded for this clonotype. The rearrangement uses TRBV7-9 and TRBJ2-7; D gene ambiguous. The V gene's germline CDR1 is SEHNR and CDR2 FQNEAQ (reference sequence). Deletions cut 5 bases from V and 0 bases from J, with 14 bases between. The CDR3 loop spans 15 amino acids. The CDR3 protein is CASSPIYRSSYEQYF. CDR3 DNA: TGTGCCAGCAGCCCTATATACCGTTCCTCCTACGAGCAGTACTTC.

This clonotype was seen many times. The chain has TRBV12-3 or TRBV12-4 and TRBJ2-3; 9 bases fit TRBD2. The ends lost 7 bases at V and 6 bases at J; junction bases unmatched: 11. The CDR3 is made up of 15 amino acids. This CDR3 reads CASIIGTSPWDTQYF. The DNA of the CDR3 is TGTGCCAGCATTATCGGGACTAGCCCATGGGATACGCAGTATTTT.

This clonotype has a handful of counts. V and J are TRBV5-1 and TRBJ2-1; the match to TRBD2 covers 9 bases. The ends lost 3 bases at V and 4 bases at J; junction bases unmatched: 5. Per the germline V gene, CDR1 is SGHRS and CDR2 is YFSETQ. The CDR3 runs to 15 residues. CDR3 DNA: TGCGCCAGCAGCTCTAAGACTAGCGGTTACAATGAGCAGTTCTTC. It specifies CASSSKTSGYNEQFF.

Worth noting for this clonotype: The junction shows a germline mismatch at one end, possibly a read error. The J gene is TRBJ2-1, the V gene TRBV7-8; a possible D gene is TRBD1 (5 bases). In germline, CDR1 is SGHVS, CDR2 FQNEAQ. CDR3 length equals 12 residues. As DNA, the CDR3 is TGTGCCAGCAGCTTCATGTCAGGGATTAGTTGTTTC. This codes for CASSFMSGISCF.

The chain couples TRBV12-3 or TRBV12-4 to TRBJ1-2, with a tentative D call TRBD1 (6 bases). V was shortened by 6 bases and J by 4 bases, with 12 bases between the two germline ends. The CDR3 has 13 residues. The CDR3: CASSPDRFYGYTF. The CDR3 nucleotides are TGTGCCAGCAGCCCGGACAGATTCTATGGCTACACCTTC.

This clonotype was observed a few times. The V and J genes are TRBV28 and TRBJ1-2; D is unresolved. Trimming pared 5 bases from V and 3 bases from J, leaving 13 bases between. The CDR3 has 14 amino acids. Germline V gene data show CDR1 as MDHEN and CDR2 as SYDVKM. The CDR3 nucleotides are TGTGCCAGCAGTCAATTCACGGGAGACTATGGCTACACCTTC. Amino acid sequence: CASSQFTGDYGYTF.

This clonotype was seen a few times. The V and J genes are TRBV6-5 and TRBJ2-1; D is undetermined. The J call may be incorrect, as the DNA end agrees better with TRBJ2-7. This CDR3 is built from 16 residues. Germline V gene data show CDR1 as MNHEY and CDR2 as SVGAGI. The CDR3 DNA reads TGTGCCAGCAGTTACTCGATCGTGGGCTCAACCTACGAGCAGTACTTC. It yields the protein CASSYSIVGSTYEQYF.

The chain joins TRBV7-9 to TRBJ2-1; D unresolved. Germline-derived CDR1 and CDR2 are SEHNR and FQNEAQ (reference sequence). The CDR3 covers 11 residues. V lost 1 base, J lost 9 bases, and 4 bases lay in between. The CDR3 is CASSLESEQFF. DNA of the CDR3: TGTGCCAGCAGCTTAGAAAGTGAGCAGTTCTTC.

The CDR3, as DNA: TGTGCCAGCAGCTTAGAGAGACTAGCGGGAGGAATCTACGAGCAGTACTTC. It encodes CASSLERLAGGIYEQYF. This chain connects TRBV7-9 to TRBJ2-7; 13 bases fit TRBD2. CDR1 and CDR2 from the germline V gene are SEHNR and FQNEAQ (reference sequence). The CDR3 is made up of 17 amino acids. V lost 1 base and J lost 3; bases outside the gene matches: 6.

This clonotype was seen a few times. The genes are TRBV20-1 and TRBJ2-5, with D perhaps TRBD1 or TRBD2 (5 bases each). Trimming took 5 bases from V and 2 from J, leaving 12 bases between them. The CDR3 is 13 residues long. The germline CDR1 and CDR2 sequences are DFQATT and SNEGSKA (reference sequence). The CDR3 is CSAPRDGQETQYF. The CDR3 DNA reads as TGCAGTGCTCCCCGGGACGGTCAAGAGACCCAGTACTTC.

DNA of the CDR3: TGTGCCAGCAGCCAAAGGCGTGGAGCACAAGAGACCCAGTACTTC. Its protein product is CASSQRRGAQETQYF. The J gene is TRBJ2-5, the V gene TRBV14; D ambiguous. Germline V CDR1 and CDR2: SGHDN, FVKESK. The CDR3 has 15 residues. The V end was cut by 2 bases, the J end by 2 bases, with 12 bases between.

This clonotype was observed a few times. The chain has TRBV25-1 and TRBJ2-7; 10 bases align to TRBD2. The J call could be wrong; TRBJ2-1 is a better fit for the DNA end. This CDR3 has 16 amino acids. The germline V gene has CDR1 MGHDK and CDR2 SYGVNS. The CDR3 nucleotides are TGTGCCAGCAGTGAAACTAGGCTAGCGGGAGTGGATGAGCAGTTCTTC. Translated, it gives CASSETRLAGVDEQFF.

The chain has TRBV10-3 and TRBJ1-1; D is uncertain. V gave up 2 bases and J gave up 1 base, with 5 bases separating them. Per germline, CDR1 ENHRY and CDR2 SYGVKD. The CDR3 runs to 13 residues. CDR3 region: CAISEVPNTEAFF. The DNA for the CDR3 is TGTGCCATCAGTGAGGTACCGAACACTGAAGCTTTCTTT.

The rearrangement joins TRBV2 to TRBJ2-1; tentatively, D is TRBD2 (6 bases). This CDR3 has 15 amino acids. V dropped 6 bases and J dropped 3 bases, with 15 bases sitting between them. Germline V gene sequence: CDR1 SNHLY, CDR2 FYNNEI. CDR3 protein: CASRPTGEVYNEQFF. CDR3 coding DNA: TGTGCCAGCAGACCAACCGGGGAGGTCTACAATGAGCAGTTCTTC.

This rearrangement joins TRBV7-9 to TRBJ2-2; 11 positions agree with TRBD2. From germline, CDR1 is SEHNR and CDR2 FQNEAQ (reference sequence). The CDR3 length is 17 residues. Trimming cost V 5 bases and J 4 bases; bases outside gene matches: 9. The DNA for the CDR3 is TGTGCCAGCAGCACGGGACTAGCGGAGATCGGCACCGGGGAGCTGTTTTTT. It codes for CASSTGLAEIGTGELFF.

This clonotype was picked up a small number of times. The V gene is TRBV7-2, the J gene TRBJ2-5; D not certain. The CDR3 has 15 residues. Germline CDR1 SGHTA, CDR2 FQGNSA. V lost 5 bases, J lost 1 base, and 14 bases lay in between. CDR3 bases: TGTGCCAGCAGCCTAGGAAGCCCCCCCCAAGAGACCCAGTACTTC. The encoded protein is CASSLGSPPQETQYF.

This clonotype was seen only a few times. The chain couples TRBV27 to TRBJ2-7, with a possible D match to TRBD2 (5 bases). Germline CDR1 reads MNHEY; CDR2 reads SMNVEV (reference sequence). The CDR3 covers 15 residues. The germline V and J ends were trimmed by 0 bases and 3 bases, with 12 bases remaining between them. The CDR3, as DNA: TGTGCCAGCAGTTTATCAAGTCCGGGGATCTACGAGCAGTACTTC. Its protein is CASSLSSPGIYEQYF.

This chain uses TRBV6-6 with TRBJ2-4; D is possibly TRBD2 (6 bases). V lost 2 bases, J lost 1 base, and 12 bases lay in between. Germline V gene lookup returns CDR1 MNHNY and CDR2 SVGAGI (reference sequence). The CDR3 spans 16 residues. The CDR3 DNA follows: TGTGCCAGCAGTTACGGTTTTCGGGGGGCCAAAAACATTCAGTACTTC. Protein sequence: CASSYGFRGAKNIQYF.

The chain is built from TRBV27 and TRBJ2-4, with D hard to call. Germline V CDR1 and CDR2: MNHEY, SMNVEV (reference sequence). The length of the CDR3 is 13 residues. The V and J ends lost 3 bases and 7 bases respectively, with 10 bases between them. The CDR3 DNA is TGTGCCAGCAGTTTTACCCCAAATAACATTCAGTACTTC. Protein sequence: CASSFTPNNIQYF.

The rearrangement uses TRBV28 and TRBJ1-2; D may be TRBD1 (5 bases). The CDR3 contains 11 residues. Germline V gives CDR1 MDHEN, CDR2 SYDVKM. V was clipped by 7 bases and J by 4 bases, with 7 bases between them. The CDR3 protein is CASTGPYGYTF. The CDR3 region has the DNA TGTGCCAGCACAGGGCCCTATGGCTACACCTTC.

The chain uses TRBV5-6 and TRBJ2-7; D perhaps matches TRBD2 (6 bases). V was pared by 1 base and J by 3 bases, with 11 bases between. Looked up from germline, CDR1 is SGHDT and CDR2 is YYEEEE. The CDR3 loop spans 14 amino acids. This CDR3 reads CASSLRDSRYEQYF. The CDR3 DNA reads TGTGCCAGCAGCTTGAGGGACTCCCGCTACGAGCAGTACTTC.